One and the same sample provided the 10 T cell receptor beta chains below, sequenced in a study of response to subunit inactivated influenza vaccine. TCRdb recomputed calls from the RT-PCR reads with MiXCR, one row per CDR3 protein. The sample holds around 570,000 distinct CDR3 sequences; around 8% are singletons and the top ten take 13%. The source material was PBMCs from blood, sampled 23 to 25 months after vaccination. These receptors were obtained from a man in his fifties or sixties who received an inactivated influenza vaccine.

This clonotype was detected a few times. J is TRBJ2-2 and V is TRBV30; weak D call: TRBD1 (5 bases). Germline V gene data show CDR1 as GTSNPN and CDR2 as SVGIG (reference sequence). V was cut by 0 bases and J by 6 bases, with 17 bases left in between. This CDR3 contains 16 residues. This CDR3 is CAWSVRQYRSAGELFF. CDR3 DNA sequence: TGTGCCTGGAGTGTACGTCAATACAGGTCCGCCGGGGAGCTGTTTTTT.

The chain has TRBV19 and TRBJ1-2, with D perhaps TRBD1 (6 bases). The CDR3 extends over 13 amino acids. Trimming took 10 bases from V and 2 from J, leaving 14 bases between them. Germline V CDR1 and CDR2: LNHDA, SQIVND (reference sequence). CDR3 loop: CATMKDRNYGYTF. Written as DNA, the CDR3 is TGTGCCACCATGAAGGACAGAAACTATGGCTACACCTTC.

The chain couples TRBV3-1 to TRBJ1-5, with TRBD1 matching 10 bases. The CDR3 is 15 residues long. The V segment lost 1 base and the J segment 7 bases; nucleotides outside the gene matches: 4. Germline loops: CDR1 LGHDT, CDR2 YNNKEL (reference sequence). The CDR3 DNA follows: TGTGCCAGCAGCCAAGGACAGGGGGCAAGACAGCCCCAGCATTTT. Its translation: CASSQGQGARQPQHF.

Many counts were recorded for this clonotype. The CDR3 region has the DNA TGCGCCAGCAGCCAAGGACAGGGGGCAAGAGATACGCAGTATTTT. Residues: CASSQGQGARDTQYF. This chain uses TRBV5-1 with TRBJ2-3; TRBD1 agrees at 11 bases. CDR3 length: 15 residues. Germline V gives CDR1 SGHRS, CDR2 YFSETQ. V lost 4 bases to trimming and J lost 5 bases; unmatched junction nucleotides: 6.

This clonotype showed up just a few times. The chain has TRBV5-6 and TRBJ2-3; 7 bases align to TRBD2. The V gene's germline CDR1 is SGHDT and CDR2 YYEEEE. The V segment lost 4 bases and the J segment 10 bases; nucleotides outside the gene matches: 18. The CDR3 length is 16 residues. In DNA, the CDR3 is TGTGCCAGCAGCGCACCCGGGACTATTCGGATGGGGTCGCAGTATTTT. This sequence encodes CASSAPGTIRMGSQYF.

The CDR3 region is CSARSGQGSFNEQYF. The CDR3, as DNA: TGCAGTGCTAGATCAGGACAGGGATCTTTTAACGAGCAGTACTTC. This chain joins TRBV20-1 and TRBJ2-7; 8 positions agree with TRBD1. The CDR3 consists of 15 residues. From germline, CDR1 is DFQATT and CDR2 SNEGSKA (reference sequence). V lost 2 bases and J lost 5; bases outside the gene matches: 11.

This clonotype was seen ten or more times. Compared with germline, one end of the junction differs, possibly owing to a read error. The chain carries TRBV12-3 or TRBV12-4 and TRBJ1-2; D is perhaps TRBD1 (5 bases). This CDR3 has 14 amino acids. The CDR3 DNA reads TGCGCCAGCAGCTTGCAGGGTTCTAACTATGGCTACACCTTC. It specifies CASSLQGSNYGYTF.

This clonotype was seen at least ten times. This sequence joins TRBV10-2 and TRBJ2-3; 10 positions match TRBD1. The CDR3 consists of 17 residues. The germline V gene has CDR1 WSHSY and CDR2 SAAADI. V was pared by 8 bases and J by 4 bases, with 15 bases of the junction left unmatched. CDR3 amino acids: CASGVTGGLKFSDTQYF. The CDR3 DNA sequence: TGCGCCAGCGGGGTGACAGGGGGCTTAAAGTTCTCAGATACGCAGTATTTT.

The chain couples TRBV4-1 to TRBJ2-3, with D uncertain. The CDR3 is 14 amino acids. V lost 1 base and J 2 bases, leaving 7 bases between the germline ends. CDR1 is MGHRA and CDR2 is YSYEKL in the germline V gene. CDR3 in DNA: TGCGCCAGCAGCCAAGTTTTTACCACAGATACGCAGTATTTT. Residues: CASSQVFTTDTQYF.

The chain couples TRBV28 to TRBJ2-7; TRBD2 aligns across 8 bases. The length of the CDR3 is 15 residues. V trimming: 9 bases; J trimming: 3 bases; junction bases outside the gene matches: 13. Germline V gene sequence: CDR1 MDHEN, CDR2 SYDVKM. Here the CDR3 reads CASSRAGDTNYEQYF. The CDR3, as DNA: TGTGCCAGTTCCAGAGCGGGAGATACCAACTACGAGCAGTACTTC.